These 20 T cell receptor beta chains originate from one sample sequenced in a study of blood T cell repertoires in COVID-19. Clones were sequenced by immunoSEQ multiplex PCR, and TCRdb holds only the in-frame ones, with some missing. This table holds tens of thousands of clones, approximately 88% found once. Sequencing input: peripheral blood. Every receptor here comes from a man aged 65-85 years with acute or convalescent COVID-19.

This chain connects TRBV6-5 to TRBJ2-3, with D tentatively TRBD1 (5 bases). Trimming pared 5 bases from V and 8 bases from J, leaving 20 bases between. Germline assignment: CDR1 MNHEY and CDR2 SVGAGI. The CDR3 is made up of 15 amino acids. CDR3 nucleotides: TGTGCCAGCAGTCCAGACAGATTGGGTGGCGGTACGCAGTATTTT. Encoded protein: CASSPDRLGGGTQYF.

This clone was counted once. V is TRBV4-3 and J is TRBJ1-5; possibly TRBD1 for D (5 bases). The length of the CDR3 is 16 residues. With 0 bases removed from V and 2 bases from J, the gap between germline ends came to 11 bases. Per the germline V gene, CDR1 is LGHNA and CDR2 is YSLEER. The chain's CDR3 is CASSQDGGSGNQPQHF. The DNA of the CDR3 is TGCGCCAGCAGCCAAGACGGGGGGAGCGGCAATCAGCCCCAGCATTTT.

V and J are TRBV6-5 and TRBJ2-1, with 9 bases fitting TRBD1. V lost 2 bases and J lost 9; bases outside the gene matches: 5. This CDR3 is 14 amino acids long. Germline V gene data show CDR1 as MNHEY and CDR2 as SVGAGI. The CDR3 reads CASSYQDRGGEQFF. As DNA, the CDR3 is TGTGCCAGCAGTTACCAGGACAGGGGAGGTGAGCAGTTCTTC.

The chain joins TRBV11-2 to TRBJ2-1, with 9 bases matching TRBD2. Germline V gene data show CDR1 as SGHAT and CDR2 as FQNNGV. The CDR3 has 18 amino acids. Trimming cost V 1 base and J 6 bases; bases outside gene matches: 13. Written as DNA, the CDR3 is TGTGCCAGCAGCTTAGGGGTGGTGTTAGCGGGAGATAGCAATGAGCAGTTCTTC. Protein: CASSLGVVLAGDSNEQFF.

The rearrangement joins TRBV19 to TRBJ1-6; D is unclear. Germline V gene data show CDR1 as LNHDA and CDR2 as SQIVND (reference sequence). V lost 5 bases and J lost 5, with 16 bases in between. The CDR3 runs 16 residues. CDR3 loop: CASSDYSGLNNSPLHF. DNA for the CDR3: TGTGCCAGTAGTGATTACTCGGGATTAAATAATTCACCCCTCCACTTT. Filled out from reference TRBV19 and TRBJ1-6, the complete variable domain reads DGGITQSPKYLFRKEGQNVTLSCEQNLNHDAMYWYRQDPGQGLRLIYYSQIVNDFQKGDIAEGYSVSREKKESFPLTVTSAQKNPTAFYLCASSDYSGLNNSPLHFGNGTRLTVT.

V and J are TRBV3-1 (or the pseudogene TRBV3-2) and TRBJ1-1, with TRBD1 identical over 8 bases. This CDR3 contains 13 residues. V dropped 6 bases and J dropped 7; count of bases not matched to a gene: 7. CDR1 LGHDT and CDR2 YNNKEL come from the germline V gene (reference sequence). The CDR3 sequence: CASSHTGGFEAFF. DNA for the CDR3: TGTGCCAGCAGTCACACAGGGGGGTTTGAAGCTTTCTTT.

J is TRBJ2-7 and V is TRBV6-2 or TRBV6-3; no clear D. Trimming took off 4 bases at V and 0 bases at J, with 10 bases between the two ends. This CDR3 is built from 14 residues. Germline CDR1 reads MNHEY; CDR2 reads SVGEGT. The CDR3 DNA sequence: TGTGCCAGCAGTTCCCCCCGGGTCTCCTACGAGCAGTACTTC. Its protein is CASSSPRVSYEQYF.

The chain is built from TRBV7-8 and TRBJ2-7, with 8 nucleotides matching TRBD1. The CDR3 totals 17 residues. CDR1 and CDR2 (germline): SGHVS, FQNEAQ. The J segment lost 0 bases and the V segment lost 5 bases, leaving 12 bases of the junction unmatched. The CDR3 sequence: CASSARDRSTSSYEQYF. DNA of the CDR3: TGTGCCAGCAGCGCCCGGGACAGGAGCACGAGCTCCTACGAGCAGTACTTC. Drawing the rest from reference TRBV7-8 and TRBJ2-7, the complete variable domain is GAGVSQSPRYKVAKRGQDVALRCDPISGHVSLFWYQQALGQGPEFLTYFQNEAQLDKSGLPSDRFFAERPEGSVSTLKIQRTQQEDSAVYLCASSARDRSTSSYEQYFGPGTRLTVT.

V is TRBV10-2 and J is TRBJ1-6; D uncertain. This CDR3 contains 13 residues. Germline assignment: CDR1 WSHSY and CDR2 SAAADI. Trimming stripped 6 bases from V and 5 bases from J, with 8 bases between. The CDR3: CASRQWDNSPLHF. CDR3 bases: TGCGCCAGCAGACAGTGGGATAATTCACCCCTCCACTTT.

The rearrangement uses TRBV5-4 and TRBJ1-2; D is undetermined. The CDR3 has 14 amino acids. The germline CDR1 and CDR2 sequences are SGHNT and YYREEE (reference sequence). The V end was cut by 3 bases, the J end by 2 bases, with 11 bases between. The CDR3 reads CASSSPGGNYGYTF. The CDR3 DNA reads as TGTGCCAGCAGCTCTCCTGGAGGCAACTATGGCTACACCTTC.

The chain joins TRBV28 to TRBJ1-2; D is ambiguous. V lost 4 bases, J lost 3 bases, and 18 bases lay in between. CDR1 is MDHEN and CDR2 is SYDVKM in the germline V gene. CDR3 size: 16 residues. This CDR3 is CASSWEPRRFDYGYTF. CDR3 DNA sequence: TGTGCCAGCAGTTGGGAGCCCAGGAGGTTTGACTATGGCTACACCTTC.

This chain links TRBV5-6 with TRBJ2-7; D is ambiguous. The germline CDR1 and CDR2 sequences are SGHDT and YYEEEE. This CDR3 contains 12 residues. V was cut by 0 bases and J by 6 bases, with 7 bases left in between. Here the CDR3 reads CASSLVAGEQYF. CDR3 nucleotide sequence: TGTGCCAGCAGCTTGGTGGCAGGCGAGCAGTACTTC. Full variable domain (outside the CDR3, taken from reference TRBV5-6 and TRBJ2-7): DAGVTQSPTHLIKTRGQQVTLRCSPKSGHDTVSWYQQALGQGPQFIFQYYEEEERQRGNFPDRFSGHQFPNYSSELNVNALLLGDSALYLCASSLVAGEQYFGPGTRLTVT.

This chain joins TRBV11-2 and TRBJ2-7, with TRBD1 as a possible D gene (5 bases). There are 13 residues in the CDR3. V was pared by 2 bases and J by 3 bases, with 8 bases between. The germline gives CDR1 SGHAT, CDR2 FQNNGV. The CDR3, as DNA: TGTGCCAGCAGCTTAATGACAGACTACGAGCAGTACTTC. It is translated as CASSLMTDYEQYF.

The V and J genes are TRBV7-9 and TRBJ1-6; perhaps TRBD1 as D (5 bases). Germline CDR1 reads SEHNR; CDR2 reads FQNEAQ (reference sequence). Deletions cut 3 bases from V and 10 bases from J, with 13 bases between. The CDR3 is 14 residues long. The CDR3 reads CASSFGQTGSPLHF. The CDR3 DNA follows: TGTGCCAGCAGCTTCGGACAAACAGGCTCACCCCTCCACTTT.

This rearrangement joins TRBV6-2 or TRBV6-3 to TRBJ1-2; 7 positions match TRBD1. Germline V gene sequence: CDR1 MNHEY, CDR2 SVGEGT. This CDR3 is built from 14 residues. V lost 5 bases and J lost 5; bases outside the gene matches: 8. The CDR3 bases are TGTGCCAGCAGTCCGAACAGGGGCCGATATGGCTACACCTTC. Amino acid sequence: CASSPNRGRYGYTF.

The CDR3 sequence is CASSPTDTGAGTEAFF. The CDR3 nucleotides are TGTGCCAGCTCACCAACAGATACAGGGGCGGGCACTGAAGCTTTCTTT. The chain combines TRBV18 with TRBJ1-1, with 7 nucleotides matching TRBD1. The V segment lost 2 bases and the J segment 4 bases; nucleotides outside the gene matches: 10. Germline CDR1 and CDR2: KGHSH and LQKENI. This CDR3 spans 16 amino acids. The whole variable domain, remainder taken from reference TRBV18 and TRBJ1-1, is NAGVMQNPRHLVRRRGQEARLRCSPMKGHSHVYWYRQLPEEGLKFMVYLQKENIIDESGMPKERFSAEFPKEGPSILRIQQVVRGDSAAYFCASSPTDTGAGTEAFFGQGTRLTVV.

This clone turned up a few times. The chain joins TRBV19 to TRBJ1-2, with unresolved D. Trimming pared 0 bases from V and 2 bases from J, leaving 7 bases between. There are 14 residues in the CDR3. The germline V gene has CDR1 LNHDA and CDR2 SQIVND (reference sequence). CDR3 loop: CASSIEEGNYGYTF. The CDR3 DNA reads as TGTGCCAGTAGTATAGAGGAGGGAAACTATGGCTACACCTTC.

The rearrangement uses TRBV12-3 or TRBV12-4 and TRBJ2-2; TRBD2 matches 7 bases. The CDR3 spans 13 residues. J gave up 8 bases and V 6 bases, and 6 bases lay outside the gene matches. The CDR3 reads CASSPTRGGELFF. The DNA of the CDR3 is TGTGCCAGCAGCCCGACGCGGGGGGGGGAGCTGTTTTTT.

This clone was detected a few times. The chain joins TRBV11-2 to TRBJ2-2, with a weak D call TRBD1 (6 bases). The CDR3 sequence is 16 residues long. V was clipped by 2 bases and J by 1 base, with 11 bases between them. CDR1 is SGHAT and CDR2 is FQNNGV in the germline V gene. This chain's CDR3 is CASSLSGTMNTGELFF. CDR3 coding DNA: TGTGCCAGCAGCTTATCCGGGACAATGAACACCGGGGAGCTGTTTTTT.

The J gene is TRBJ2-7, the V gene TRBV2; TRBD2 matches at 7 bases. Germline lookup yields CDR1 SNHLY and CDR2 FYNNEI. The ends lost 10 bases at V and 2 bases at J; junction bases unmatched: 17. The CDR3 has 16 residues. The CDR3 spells CATSGGGWGPTYEQYF. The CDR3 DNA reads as TGTGCCACGTCGGGGGGAGGTTGGGGTCCTACCTACGAGCAGTACTTC.